This T cell receptor beta chain was profiled in a study of blood T cell repertoires in COVID-19. About the study: PBMCs, B-cell-depleted T cells, or T cells provided the cDNA or gDNA that made up the material.

In the original analysis: Reference gene primers were amplified, and this amplification served to estimate nucleated cell counts. Assay: immunoSEQ multiplex PCR; the TCRdb copy retains only in-frame clones and omits some. V, J and clone size were drawn from that table, and D and trimming were deduced from the DNA. Found here are approximately 480,000 clones, roughly 89% of them singletons; the top ten hold over 0.7%. Sequenced: peripheral blood. The sequence derives from a man between 18 and 29 years old with COVID-19, enrolled during active disease.

Here the CDR3 reads CASSSSAANRNEQYF. CDR3 DNA sequence: TGTGCCAGCAGCTCCTCCGCGGCGAATCGCAACGAGCAGTACTTC. V is TRBV9 and J is TRBJ2-7; no clear D. The CDR3 is 15 amino acids. The V and J ends lost 4 bases and 5 bases respectively, with 19 bases between them. CDR1 SGDLS and CDR2 YYNGEE come from the germline V gene.